The entry that follows covers one T cell receptor beta chain sequence. This sample was taken from a study of shared clonotypes between healthy human individuals. The CDR3 is made up of 17 amino acids. CDR1 is ENHRY, CDR2 SYGVKD, per germline. The trim removed 3 bases at V and 0 bases at J, leaving 9 bases unmatched. The repertoire was sequenced with immunoSEQ multiplex PCR; TCRdb's copy has only in-frame clones and lacks some. The table has over a million clones, about four fifths seen once. Sequenced material: memory CD4+ T cells from PBMCs. Described subset: CD45RA-negative fraction. This receptor was obtained from a young man in good health. Some clones in this sample may be carry-over from other donors' samples. V gene TRBV10-3 combines with J gene TRBJ2-7; TRBD1 agrees at 9 bases. Here the CDR3 DNA reads TGTGCCATCAGTGACCTTCAGGGACAGGGCGGCTCCTACGAGCAGTACTTC. Its translation is CAISDLQGQGGSYEQYF.